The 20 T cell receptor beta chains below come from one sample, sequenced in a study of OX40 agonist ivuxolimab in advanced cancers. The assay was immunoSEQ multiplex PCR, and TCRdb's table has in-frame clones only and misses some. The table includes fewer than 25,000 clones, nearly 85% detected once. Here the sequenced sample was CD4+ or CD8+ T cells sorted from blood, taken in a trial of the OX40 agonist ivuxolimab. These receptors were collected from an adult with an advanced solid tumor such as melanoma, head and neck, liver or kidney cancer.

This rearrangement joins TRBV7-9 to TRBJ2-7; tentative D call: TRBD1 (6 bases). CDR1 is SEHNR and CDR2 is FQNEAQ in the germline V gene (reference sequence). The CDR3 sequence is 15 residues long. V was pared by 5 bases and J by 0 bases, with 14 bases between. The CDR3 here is CASSHGEDSSYEQYF. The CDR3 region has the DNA TGTGCCAGCAGCCACGGTGAGGACAGCTCCTACGAGCAGTACTTC.

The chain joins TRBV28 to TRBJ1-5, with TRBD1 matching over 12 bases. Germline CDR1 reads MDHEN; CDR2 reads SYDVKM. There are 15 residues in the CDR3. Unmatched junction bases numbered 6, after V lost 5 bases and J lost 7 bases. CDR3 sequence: CASSGGQGAGQPQHF. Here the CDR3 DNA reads TGTGCCAGCAGTGGGGGACAGGGGGCAGGGCAGCCCCAGCATTTT.

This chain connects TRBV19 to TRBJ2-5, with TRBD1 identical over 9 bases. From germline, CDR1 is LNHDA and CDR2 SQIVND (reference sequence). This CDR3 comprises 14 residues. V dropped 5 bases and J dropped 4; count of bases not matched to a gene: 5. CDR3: CASSPGTGIETQYF. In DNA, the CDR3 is TGTGCCAGTAGTCCCGGGACAGGGATAGAGACCCAGTACTTC.

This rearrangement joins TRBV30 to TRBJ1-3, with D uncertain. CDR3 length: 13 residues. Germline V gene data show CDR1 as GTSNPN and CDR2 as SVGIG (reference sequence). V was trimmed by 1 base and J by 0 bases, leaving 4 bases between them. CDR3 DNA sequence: TGTGCCTGGAGTGACATCTCTGGAAACACCATATATTTT. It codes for CAWSDISGNTIYF.

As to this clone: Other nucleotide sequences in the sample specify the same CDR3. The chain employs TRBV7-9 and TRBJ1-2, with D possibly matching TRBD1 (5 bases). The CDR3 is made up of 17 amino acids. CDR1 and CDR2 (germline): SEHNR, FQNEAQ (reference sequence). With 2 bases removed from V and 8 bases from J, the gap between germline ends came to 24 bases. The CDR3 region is CASSLNIGDELSYGYTF. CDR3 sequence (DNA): TGTGCCAGCAGCTTAAATATCGGGGACGAATTATCCTACGGCTACACCTTC.

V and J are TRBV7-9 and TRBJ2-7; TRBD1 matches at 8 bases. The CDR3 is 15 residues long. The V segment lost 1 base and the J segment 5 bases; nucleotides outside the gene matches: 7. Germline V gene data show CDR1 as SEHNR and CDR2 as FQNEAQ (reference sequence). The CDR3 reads CASSLVGQGINEQYF. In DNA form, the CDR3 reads TGTGCCAGCAGCTTAGTTGGACAGGGAATCAACGAGCAGTACTTC.

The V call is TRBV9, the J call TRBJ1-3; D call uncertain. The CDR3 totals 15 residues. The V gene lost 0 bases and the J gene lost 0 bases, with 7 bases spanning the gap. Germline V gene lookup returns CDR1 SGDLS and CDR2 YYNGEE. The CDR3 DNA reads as TGTGCCAGCAGCGTAGGTTCAGACTCTGGAAACACCATATATTTT. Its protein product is CASSVGSDSGNTIYF. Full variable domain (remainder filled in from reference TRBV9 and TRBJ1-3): DSGVTQTPKHLITATGQRVTLRCSPRSGDLSVYWYQQSLDQGLQFLIQYYNGEERAKGNILERFSAQQFPDLHSELNLSSLELGDSALYFCASSVGSDSGNTIYFGEGSWLTVV.

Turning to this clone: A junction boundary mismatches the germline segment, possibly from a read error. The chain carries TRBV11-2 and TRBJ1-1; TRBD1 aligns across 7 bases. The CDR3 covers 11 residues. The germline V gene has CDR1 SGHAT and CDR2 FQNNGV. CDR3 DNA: TGTGCCAGCAGCTTAGGGGGGACAGTTGGCTTT. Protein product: CASSLGGTVGF.

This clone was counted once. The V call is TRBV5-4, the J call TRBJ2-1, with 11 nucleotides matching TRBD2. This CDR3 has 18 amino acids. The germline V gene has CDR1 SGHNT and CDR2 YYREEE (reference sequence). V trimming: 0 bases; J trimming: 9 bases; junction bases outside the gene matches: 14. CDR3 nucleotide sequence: TGTGCCAGCAGCTTGGTAAACGCTATAGCGGGAGGGGTAGGTGAGCAGTTCTTC. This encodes CASSLVNAIAGGVGEQFF.

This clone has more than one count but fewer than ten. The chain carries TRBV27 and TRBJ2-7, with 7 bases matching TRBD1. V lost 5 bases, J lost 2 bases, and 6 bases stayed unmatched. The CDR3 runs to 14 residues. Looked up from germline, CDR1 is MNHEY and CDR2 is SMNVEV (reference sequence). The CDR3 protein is CASSPTDRTYEQYF. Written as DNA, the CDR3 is TGTGCCAGCAGTCCAACGGACAGGACCTACGAGCAGTACTTC.

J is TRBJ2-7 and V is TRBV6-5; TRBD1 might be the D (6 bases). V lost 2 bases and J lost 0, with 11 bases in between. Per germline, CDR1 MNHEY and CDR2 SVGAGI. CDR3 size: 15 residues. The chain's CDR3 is CASSYGQGSSYEQYF. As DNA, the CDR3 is TGTGCCAGCAGTTACGGGCAGGGGAGCTCCTACGAGCAGTACTTC.

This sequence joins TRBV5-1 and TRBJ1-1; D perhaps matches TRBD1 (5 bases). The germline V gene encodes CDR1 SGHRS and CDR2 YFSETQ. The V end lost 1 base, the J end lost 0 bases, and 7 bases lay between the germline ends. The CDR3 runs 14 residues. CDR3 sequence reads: CASSLRGLNTEAFF. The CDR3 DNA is TGCGCCAGCAGCTTGCGGGGCCTGAACACTGAAGCTTTCTTT.

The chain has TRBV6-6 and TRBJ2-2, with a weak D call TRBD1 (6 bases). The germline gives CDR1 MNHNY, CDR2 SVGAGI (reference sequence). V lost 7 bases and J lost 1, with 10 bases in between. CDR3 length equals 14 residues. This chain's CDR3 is CASKPDRNTGELFF. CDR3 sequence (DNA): TGTGCCAGCAAACCGGACAGGAACACCGGGGAGCTGTTTTTT.

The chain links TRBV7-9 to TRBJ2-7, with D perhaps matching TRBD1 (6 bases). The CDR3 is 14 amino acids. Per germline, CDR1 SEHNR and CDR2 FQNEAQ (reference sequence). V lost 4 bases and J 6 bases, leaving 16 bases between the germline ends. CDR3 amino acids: CASSSRDRHFEQYF. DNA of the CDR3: TGTGCCAGCAGCTCACGTGACAGGCACTTCGAGCAGTACTTC.

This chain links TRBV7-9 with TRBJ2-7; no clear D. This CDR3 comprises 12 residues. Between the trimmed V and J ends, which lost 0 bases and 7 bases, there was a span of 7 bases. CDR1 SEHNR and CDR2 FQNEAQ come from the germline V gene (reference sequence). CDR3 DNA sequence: TGTGCCAGCAGCTTAGCTCCGGAGGAGCAGTACTTC. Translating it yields CASSLAPEEQYF.

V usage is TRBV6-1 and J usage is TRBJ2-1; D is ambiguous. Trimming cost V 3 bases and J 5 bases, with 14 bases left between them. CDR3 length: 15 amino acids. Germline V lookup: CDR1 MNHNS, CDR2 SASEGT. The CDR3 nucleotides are TGTGCCAGCAGTGAGGCTGGGTCAGTGGACAATGAGCAGTTCTTC. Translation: CASSEAGSVDNEQFF.

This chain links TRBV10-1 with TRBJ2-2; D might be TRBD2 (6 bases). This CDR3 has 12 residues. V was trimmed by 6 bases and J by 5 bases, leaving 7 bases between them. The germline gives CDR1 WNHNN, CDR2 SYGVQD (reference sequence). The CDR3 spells CASRGLTGELFF. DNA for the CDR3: TGCGCCAGCAGGGGACTTACCGGGGAGCTGTTTTTT.

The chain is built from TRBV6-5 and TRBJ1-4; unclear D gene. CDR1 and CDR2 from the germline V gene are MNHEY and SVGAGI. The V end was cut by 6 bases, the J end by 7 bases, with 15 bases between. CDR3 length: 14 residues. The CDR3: CASRMDGMGEKLFF. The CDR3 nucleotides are TGTGCCAGCAGGATGGACGGCATGGGTGAAAAACTGTTTTTT.

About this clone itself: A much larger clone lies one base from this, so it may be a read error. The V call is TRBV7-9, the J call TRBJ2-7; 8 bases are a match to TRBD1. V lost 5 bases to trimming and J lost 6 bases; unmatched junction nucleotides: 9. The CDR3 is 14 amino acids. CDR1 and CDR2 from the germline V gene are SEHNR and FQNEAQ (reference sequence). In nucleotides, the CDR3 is TGTGCCAGCAGCCACCGGGACAGGAATTGCGAGCAGTACTTC. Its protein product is CASSHRDRNCEQYF.

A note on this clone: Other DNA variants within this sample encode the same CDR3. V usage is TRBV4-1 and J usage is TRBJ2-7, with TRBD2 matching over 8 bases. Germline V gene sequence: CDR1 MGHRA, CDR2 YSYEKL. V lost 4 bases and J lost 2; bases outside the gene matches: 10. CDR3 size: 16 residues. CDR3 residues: CASSPSGGLGTYEQYF. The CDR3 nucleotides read TGCGCCAGCAGCCCTTCGGGGGGGTTGGGGACCTACGAGCAGTACTTC.